This is a list of T cell receptor beta chains from one sample in a study of T cells in Graves' hyperthyroidism and ophthalmopathy. From the multiplex PCR reads, TCRdb called clonotypes with MiXCR, one entry per CDR3 protein. This repertoire shows 150,000 to 200,000 distinct CDR3 sequences, about 9% found once; its top ten account for around 20%. The material sequenced was blood. The receptors come from a woman under 30 with Graves' hyperthyroidism that later progressed to Graves' ophthalmopathy. The CDR3 runs from the conserved cysteine through the conserved F or W. Fields, in order: V gene, clone size, J gene, D gene, CDR3 DNA, CDR3 protein. D genes are given only for firm matches. Clone size appears in some rows only: once, few, many, or a class for an expanded clone.

V: TRBV6-5; size: few; J: TRBJ2-7; D: -; DNA: TGTGCCAGCAGTTGGGACGCGAACTACGAGCAGTACTTC; CDR3: CASSWDANYEQYF
V: TRBV18; size: few; J: TRBJ1-2; D: TRBD1; DNA: TGTGCCAGCTCAATCCAGGGGGAAACTAACTATGGCTACACCTTC; CDR3: CASSIQGETNYGYTF
V: TRBV4-2; size: many; J: TRBJ2-5; D: -; DNA: TGTGCCAGCAGCCACCCGGGACCGCAAGAGACCCAGTACTTC; CDR3: CASSHPGPQETQYF
V: TRBV9; size: -; J: TRBJ2-3; D: TRBD2; DNA: TGTGCCACCCTTTTTCTTATTAGCGGGGGGACAGATACGCAGTATTTT; CDR3: CATLFLISGGTDTQYF
V: TRBV27; size: many; J: TRBJ2-5; D: -; DNA: TGTGCCAGCAGTTTGGGGCAGAGACAAGAGACCCAGTACTTC; CDR3: CASSLGQRQETQYF
V: TRBV7-3; size: many; J: TRBJ2-7; D: TRBD2; DNA: TGTGCCAGCAGCTCTCGGGGGGGAGAGGAGCAGTACTTC; CDR3: CASSSRGGEEQYF
V: TRBV5-4; size: -; J: TRBJ2-7; D: -; DNA: TGTGCCAGCAGCGCGGACAGCTGGTCCTACGAGCAGTACTTC; CDR3: CASSADSWSYEQYF
V: TRBV7-9; size: -; J: TRBJ2-1; D: -; DNA: TGTGCCAGCAGCCCCGGGACGGGAAAGTACAATGAGCAGTTCTTC; CDR3: CASSPGTGKYNEQFF
V: TRBV9; size: -; J: TRBJ2-3; D: TRBD2; DNA: TGTGCCAGCAGCGTAGAGGGTGGCGGGAGAACAGATACGCAGTATTTT; CDR3: CASSVEGGGRTDTQYF
V: TRBV10-3; size: many; J: TRBJ2-5; D: TRBD2; DNA: TGTGCCATCAGTTCGGGGGGGCACCAAGAGACCCAGTACTTC; CDR3: CAISSGGHQETQYF
V: TRBV20-1; size: few; J: TRBJ1-5; D: -; DNA: TGCAGTGCTAGCGGGGGGGTTGTAGCTAGCAATCAGCCCCAGCATTTT; CDR3: CSASGGVVASNQPQHF
V: TRBV12-3/TRBV12-4; size: few; J: TRBJ1-6; D: TRBD1; DNA: TGTGCCAGCAGCGGGACAGACTATAATTCACCCCTCCACTTT; CDR3: CASSGTDYNSPLHF
V: TRBV28; size: many; J: TRBJ2-1; D: TRBD1; DNA: TGTGCCAGCAGTTCCCCCCGGGACAGGCAAGAGGATGAGCAGTTCTTC; CDR3: CASSSPRDRQEDEQFF
V: TRBV27; size: many; J: TRBJ1-2; D: TRBD1; DNA: TGTGCCAGCAGACCTAAGACAGGGGGTGGACTATATGGCTACACCTTC; CDR3: CASRPKTGGGLYGYTF
V: TRBV7-9; size: many; J: TRBJ1-5; D: -; DNA: TGTGCCAGCAGCCCGGGTGGGGGGCACAATCAGCCCCAGCATTTT; CDR3: CASSPGGGHNQPQHF
V: TRBV5-8; size: -; J: TRBJ2-3; D: TRBD1; DNA: TGTGCCAGCAGCTTCGGGATAGGACAGGGGGCCTCAGATACGCAGTATTTT; CDR3: CASSFGIGQGASDTQYF
V: TRBV28; size: many; J: TRBJ1-6; D: -; DNA: TGTGCCAGCAGGAGAGATTCACCCCTCCACTTT; CDR3: CASRRDSPLHF
V: TRBV7-2; size: many; J: TRBJ2-2; D: -; DNA: TGTGCCAGCAGCTTAGCGGGGGGGCACGGGGAGCTGTTTTTT; CDR3: CASSLAGGHGELFF
V: TRBV6-5; size: many; J: TRBJ1-2; D: -; DNA: TGTGCCAGCAGCCCCCTAAACGGACCCTATGGCTACACCTTC; CDR3: CASSPLNGPYGYTF
V: TRBV28; size: few; J: TRBJ2-3; D: TRBD2; DNA: TGTGCCAGCAGTTACGGGGGGGGAAGTGTGGATACGCAGTATTTT; CDR3: CASSYGGGSVDTQYF
V: TRBV12-3/TRBV12-4; size: many; J: TRBJ2-5; D: TRBD2; DNA: TGTGCCAGCAGTTCTACCAGCGGGGGTGGGGGAGAGACCCAGTACTTC; CDR3: CASSSTSGGGGETQYF
V: TRBV7-3; size: many; J: TRBJ2-7; D: -; DNA: TGTGCCAGCAGCTATAACATCGGGTACGAGCAGTACTTC; CDR3: CASSYNIGYEQYF
V: TRBV15; size: few; J: TRBJ1-5; D: TRBD1; DNA: TGTGCCACCAGCAGATTGACAGGGGTGTATAGCAATCAGCCCCAGCATTTT; CDR3: CATSRLTGVYSNQPQHF
V: TRBV7-3; size: many; J: TRBJ2-1; D: -; DNA: TGTGCCAGCAGCTTAACGATCCGAGATGAGCAGTTCTTC; CDR3: CASSLTIRDEQFF
V: TRBV20-1; size: few; J: TRBJ1-4; D: -; DNA: TGCAGTGCTAGATCCGGGGCCGGGGACGAAAAACTGTTTTTT; CDR3: CSARSGAGDEKLFF
V: TRBV7-2; size: many; J: TRBJ1-1; D: -; DNA: TGTGCCAGCAGCTTAGGTCTTCGTTTAAGGAACACTGAAGCTTTCTTT; CDR3: CASSLGLRLRNTEAFF
V: TRBV9; size: few; J: TRBJ2-7; D: TRBD1; DNA: TGTGCCAGCAGCGTGACCCCACAGGGGGCCTACGAGCAGTACTTC; CDR3: CASSVTPQGAYEQYF
V: TRBV6-1; size: many; J: TRBJ2-1; D: TRBD2; DNA: TGTGCCAGCAGAGAATCGACTAGCGGACCCTACAATGAGCAGTTCTTC; CDR3: CASRESTSGPYNEQFF
V: TRBV14; size: many; J: TRBJ2-1; D: -; DNA: TGTGCCAGCAGCCAATATGGCAGGGGAAAGCAGTTCTTC; CDR3: CASSQYGRGKQFF
V: TRBV3-1; size: many; J: TRBJ1-5; D: -; DNA: TGTGCCAGCAGCGGGTCGGGGGGAAATCAGCCCCAGCATTTT; CDR3: CASSGSGGNQPQHF
V: TRBV10-3; size: many; J: TRBJ2-5; D: -; DNA: TGTGCCATCAGTGATTCGGGGGTGGCGGAGACCCAGTACTTC; CDR3: CAISDSGVAETQYF
V: TRBV28; size: many; J: TRBJ1-5; D: TRBD1; DNA: TGTGCCAGCAGTCTAGGGACCGGGACAGGGGAATATAGCAATCAGCCCCAGCATTTT; CDR3: CASSLGTGTGEYSNQPQHF
V: TRBV3-1; size: many; J: TRBJ2-5; D: TRBD2; DNA: TGTGCCAGCAGCCAAGTTTATAGCGGGTCAGTCGAGACCCAGTACTTC; CDR3: CASSQVYSGSVETQYF
V: TRBV7-3; size: many; J: TRBJ2-7; D: -; DNA: TGTGCCAGCAGCTTATATCCAGGCGAGCAGTACTTC; CDR3: CASSLYPGEQYF
V: TRBV5-4; size: -; J: TRBJ2-2; D: -; DNA: TGTGCCAGCAGATACAGGGTAACGGGGGAGCTGTTTTTT; CDR3: CASRYRVTGELFF
V: TRBV28; size: many; J: TRBJ2-5; D: -; DNA: TGTGCCAGCAGTTTATCGTTCAGCCAAGAGACCCAGTACTTC; CDR3: CASSLSFSQETQYF
V: TRBV7-9; size: many; J: TRBJ2-7; D: -; DNA: TGTGCCAGCAGCTTACAGGGATCTCGCGAGCAGTACTTC; CDR3: CASSLQGSREQYF
V: TRBV7-3; size: many; J: TRBJ1-6; D: TRBD1; DNA: TGTGCCAGCAGCGTCGACAGGGGTTCACCCCTCCACTTT; CDR3: CASSVDRGSPLHF
V: TRBV9; size: many; J: TRBJ1-1; D: TRBD1; DNA: TGTGCCAGCAGCGGGGACAGCGACGAAGCTTTCTTT; CDR3: CASSGDSDEAFF
V: TRBV6-1; size: few; J: TRBJ1-1; D: -; DNA: TGTGCCAGCAGTAAAGACACAGAAAGCACTGAAGCTTTCTTT; CDR3: CASSKDTESTEAFF
V: TRBV7-9; size: -; J: TRBJ2-5; D: -; DNA: TGTGCCAGCGGCCAGGGAATCCAAGAGACCCAGTACTTC; CDR3: CASGQGIQETQYF
V: TRBV9; size: few; J: TRBJ2-1; D: -; DNA: TGTGCCAGCAGCGTAGGGGAGAGCTCCTACAATGAGCAGTTCTTC; CDR3: CASSVGESSYNEQFF
V: TRBV29-1; size: few; J: TRBJ2-7; D: -; DNA: TGCAGCGTTGTTAGGGGCGCCAACTACGAGCAGTACTTC; CDR3: CSVVRGANYEQYF
V: TRBV5-4; size: few; J: TRBJ2-1; D: TRBD2; DNA: TGTGCCAGCAGCCTGGGACTAGATGCCTACAATGAGCAGTTCTTC; CDR3: CASSLGLDAYNEQFF
V: TRBV4-1; size: many; J: TRBJ2-2; D: TRBD1; DNA: TGCGCCAGCAGCCCACAGGGGGGTGGCACCGGGGAGCTGTTTTTT; CDR3: CASSPQGGGTGELFF
V: TRBV28; size: many; J: TRBJ1-1; D: -; DNA: TGTGCCAGCAGCCCCGGTTCCGGGGGGACTGAAGCTTTCTTT; CDR3: CASSPGSGGTEAFF
V: TRBV6-1; size: many; J: TRBJ2-3; D: -; DNA: TGTGCCAGCAGTCGCAGTGTGACAGATACGCAGTATTTT; CDR3: CASSRSVTDTQYF
V: TRBV28; size: many; J: TRBJ2-5; D: -; DNA: TGTGCCAGCTTCCGGGACTACCAAGAGACCCAGTACTTC; CDR3: CASFRDYQETQYF
V: TRBV20-1; size: many; J: TRBJ2-3; D: TRBD1; DNA: TGCAGTGCTAGTTGGGGACAGGGTGGGGCAGATACGCAGTATTTT; CDR3: CSASWGQGGADTQYF